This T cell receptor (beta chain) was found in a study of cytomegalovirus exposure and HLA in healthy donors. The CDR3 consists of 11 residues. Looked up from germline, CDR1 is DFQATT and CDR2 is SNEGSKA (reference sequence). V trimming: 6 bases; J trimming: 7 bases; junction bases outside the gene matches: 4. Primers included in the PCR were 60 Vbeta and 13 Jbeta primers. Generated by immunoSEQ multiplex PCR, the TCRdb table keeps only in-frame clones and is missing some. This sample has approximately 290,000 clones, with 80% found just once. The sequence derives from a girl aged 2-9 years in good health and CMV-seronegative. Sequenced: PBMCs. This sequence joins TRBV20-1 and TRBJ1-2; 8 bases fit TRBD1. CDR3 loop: CSAGQGIGYTF. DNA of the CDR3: TGCAGTGCCGGACAGGGTATTGGCTACACCTTC.